A selection of T cell receptor beta chains follows, all from one sample in a study of blood T cell repertoires in COVID-19. Libraries were prepared by immunoSEQ multiplex PCR; TCRdb keeps only in-frame clonotypes and omits some of them. The repertoire consists of approximately 28,000 clones, with 81% occurring once and the leading ten covering approximately 16%. Sequencing input: peripheral blood. The receptors were sampled from an older woman with acute or convalescent COVID-19. Both conserved end residues are part of each CDR3. The D gene is left open where the match is weak. Clone size is not always given. Where it is, it says once, few, many or a class for expanded clones.

d_gene | j_gene | v_gene | abundance | CDR3nt | CDR3aa
TRBD1 | TRBJ1-6 | TRBV2 | NA | TGTGCCAGCAGTTGGGACAGGGCAGGCTCCTATAATTCACCCCTCCACTTT | CASSWDRAGSYNSPLHF
NA | TRBJ2-1 | TRBV27 | few | TGTGCCAGCAGGACTACAGGGTTAGGCTACAATGAGCAGTTCTTC | CASRTTGLGYNEQFF
NA | TRBJ1-1 | TRBV4-1 | once | TGCGCCAGCAGCCAAGAAGGTCGGGTGAACACTGAAGCTTTCTTT | CASSQEGRVNTEAFF
TRBD2 | TRBJ2-3 | TRBV29-1 | NA | TGCAGCGTTGAAGAGACTAGCGGGGGGGCAGATACGCAGTATTTT | CSVEETSGGADTQYF
NA | TRBJ1-2 | TRBV6-5 | NA | TGTGCCAGCAGTCTAATTACAGGGTTCGAGGGCTACACCTTC | CASSLITGFEGYTF
NA | TRBJ2-7 | TRBV7-2 | few | TGTGCCAGCAGCGTATATAAAGCGTACGAGCAGTACTTC | CASSVYKAYEQYF
NA | TRBJ2-5 | TRBV18 | NA | TGTGCCAGCTCGACGGGGATGGAGACCCAGTACTTC | CASSTGMETQYF
NA | TRBJ2-1 | TRBV7-3 | NA | TGTGCCAGCAGCTTAGTCCAGACGAACAGGGCGGGTGAGCAGTTCTTC | CASSLVQTNRAGEQFF
TRBD2 | TRBJ2-2 | TRBV7-3 | NA | TGTGCCAGCAGCTCGCCTAGCGGGGGGAACACCGGGGAGCTGTTTTTT | CASSSPSGGNTGELFF
NA | TRBJ2-1 | TRBV7-9 | NA | TGTGCCAGCAGCTTAGGTGGGGGCGGCCCCTCCTACAATGAGCAGTTCTTC | CASSLGGGGPSYNEQFF
NA | TRBJ2-1 | TRBV29-1 | NA | TGCAGCGTGTCGATACAGGGCCTCTACAATGAGCAGTTCTTC | CSVSIQGLYNEQFF
NA | TRBJ2-2 | TRBV6-5 | NA | TGTGCCAGCAGTTATGGCGGGAACACCGGGGAGCTGTTTTTT | CASSYGGNTGELFF
NA | TRBJ1-5 | TRBV24-1 | NA | TGTGCCACCAGTGATTCGGGCAGGGGAGGCAATCAGCCCCAGCATTTT | CATSDSGRGGNQPQHF
NA | TRBJ2-5 | TRBV5-6 | NA | TGTGCCAGCAGCTTGAACCGACGGGGGACCCAGTACTTC | CASSLNRRGTQYF
NA | TRBJ1-6 | TRBV6-5 | NA | TGTGCCAGCAGAAAGGGGCCTAATAATTCACCCCTCCACTTT | CASRKGPNNSPLHF
TRBD1 | TRBJ1-4 | TRBV18 | NA | TGTGCCAGCTCACTCCACGGCACCGGGGACAGGTCGAATCTCGGAAAACTGTTTTTT | CASSLHGTGDRSNLGKLFF
NA | TRBJ1-2 | TRBV19 | NA | TGTGCCACTTTCACTGGACAGCGGGGGGCTAACTATGGCTACACCTTC | CATFTGQRGANYGYTF
NA | TRBJ1-3 | TRBV5-4 | NA | TGTGCCAGCAGCTTCGCCAGCTCTGGAAACACCATATATTTT | CASSFASSGNTIYF
NA | TRBJ1-1 | TRBV28 | NA | TGTGCCAGCAGCCAGGGGTTTCGGGGCACTGAAGCTTTCTTT | CASSQGFRGTEAFF
NA | TRBJ2-3 | TRBV2 | NA | TGTGCCAGCACCCGAGGGGCGGGACTGACAGATACGCAGTATTTT | CASTRGAGLTDTQYF
TRBD1 | TRBJ1-6 | TRBV6-1 | few | TGTGCCAGCAGTGAACAGGGGGCGTATAATTCACCCCTCCACTTT | CASSEQGAYNSPLHF
NA | TRBJ1-2 | TRBV15 | NA | TGTGCCACCAGCGGATACGACGGAGCTAACTATGGCTACACCTTC | CATSGYDGANYGYTF
NA | TRBJ2-3 | TRBV2 | NA | TGTGCCAGCAGTGTTCACGGCGGGGGCGGTGTGAATACGCAGTATTTT | CASSVHGGGGVNTQYF
NA | TRBJ1-5 | TRBV18 | NA | TGTGCCAGCTCACCACAGTTTGGAGGTCAGCCCCAGCATTTT | CASSPQFGGQPQHF
NA | TRBJ1-1 | TRBV2 | NA | TGTGCCAGCATGAGCAGGGAATTTAAGGCTTTCTTT | CASMSREFKAFF
TRBD1 | TRBJ1-2 | TRBV25-1 | NA | TGTGCCAGCAGCCAGACAGGGATCACCTATGGCTACACCTTC | CASSQTGITYGYTF
TRBD1 | TRBJ1-3 | TRBV7-9 | few | TGTGCCAGCAGATTAATGGTACAGGGGGCAAGGGGAAACACCATATATTTT | CASRLMVQGARGNTIYF
NA | TRBJ2-1 | TRBV7-9 | NA | TGTGCCAGCAGCTTTTCCTGGGGCGTCGGCGATGAGCAGTTCTTC | CASSFSWGVGDEQFF
NA | TRBJ1-3 | TRBV5-8 | once | TGTGCCAGCAGCCGGGGGGGACACTACAGCAACACCATATATTTT | CASSRGGHYSNTIYF
NA | TRBJ1-5 | TRBV30 | NA | TGTGCCTGGAGTGTACAGGACAATCAGCCCCAGCATTTT | CAWSVQDNQPQHF
TRBD1 | TRBJ1-2 | TRBV19 | NA | TGTGCCAGTAGTATCCGGACAGGGGGCATCTATGGCTACACCTTC | CASSIRTGGIYGYTF
TRBD1 | TRBJ1-6 | TRBV5-1 | NA | TGCGCCAGCAGCCCGGGACAGAGCTCCTATAATTCACCCCTCCACTTT | CASSPGQSSYNSPLHF
NA | TRBJ1-1 | TRBV12-5 | NA | TGTGCTAGTGGTTCGGGGTTAGACACTGAAGCTTTCTTT | CASGSGLDTEAFF
NA | TRBJ1-2 | TRBV7-9 | NA | TGTGCCAGCAGCCTCCGCGACTATGGCTACACCTTC | CASSLRDYGYTF
NA | TRBJ1-5 | TRBV3-1/TRBV3-2 | few | TGTGCCAGCAGCCGTCGGGGGGATAGCAATCAGCCCCAGCATTTT | CASSRRGDSNQPQHF
NA | TRBJ1-1 | TRBV14 | NA | TGTGCCAGCAGCCAAGCAGGCATGAACACTGAAGCTTTCTTT | CASSQAGMNTEAFF
NA | TRBJ1-1 | TRBV12-3/TRBV12-4 | few | TGTGCCACCCGGCCCGACACACGAACTGAAGCTTTCTTT | CATRPDTRTEAFF
NA | TRBJ1-4 | TRBV15 | few | TGTGCCACCAGCAGAGAGGGGGGGAGGTCGGCTAATGAAAAACTGTTTTTT | CATSREGGRSANEKLFF
TRBD1 | TRBJ2-2 | TRBV5-1 | NA | TGCGCCAGCAGCCGACAGGGCGGGGAGCTGTTTTTT | CASSRQGGELFF
NA | TRBJ1-1 | TRBV2 | NA | TGTGCCAGCAGTGTCGGGACTGAAGCTTTCTTT | CASSVGTEAFF
TRBD1 | TRBJ1-4 | TRBV30 | NA | TGTGCGTCGGACAGGGCTCTATCTAATGAAAAACTGTTTTTT | CASDRALSNEKLFF
NA | TRBJ2-7 | TRBV7-9 | NA | TGTGCCAGCAGCCTACAGGGCGGTGGCCACGAGCAGTACTTC | CASSLQGGGHEQYF
NA | TRBJ1-4 | TRBV4-1 | NA | TGCGCCAGCAGCCTTATCTGGAGCGAAAAACTGTTTTTT | CASSLIWSEKLFF
NA | TRBJ1-1 | TRBV2 | NA | TGTGCCAGCAGCCTACAGGCCGCGAACACTGAAGCTTTCTTT | CASSLQAANTEAFF
NA | TRBJ1-1 | TRBV6-5 | NA | TGTGCCAGCAGAACGGGAATTCACACTGAAGCTTTCTTT | CASRTGIHTEAFF
NA | TRBJ2-1 | TRBV10-2 | NA | TGCGCCAGCAGTGCTTGGTCCGTGGAGTACAATGAGCAGTTCTTC | CASSAWSVEYNEQFF
NA | TRBJ1-5 | TRBV3-1/TRBV3-2 | NA | TGTGCCAGCAGCCAAGGCTCCCTGCGAAGTCAGCCCCAGCATTTT | CASSQGSLRSQPQHF
NA | TRBJ2-7 | TRBV2 | NA | TGTGCCAGCAGTGTACACGCCTACGAGCAGTACTTC | CASSVHAYEQYF
NA | TRBJ2-1 | TRBV11-3 | once | TGTGCCAGCAGCCTCCAGGGCGGGGCCCATGAGCAGTTCTTC | CASSLQGGAHEQFF
TRBD1 | TRBJ1-1 | TRBV19 | NA | TGTGCCAGTAAGCGTAGAGGTGACGGCAGGGGTCAGGGGGGAGCGTACGCTTTCTTT | CASKRRGDGRGQGGAYAFF
NA | TRBJ1-4 | TRBV2 | NA | TGTGCCAGCAGTGGGGACGGGGGGGCTAATGAAAAACTGTTTTTT | CASSGDGGANEKLFF
NA | TRBJ2-3 | TRBV11-2 | NA | TGTGCCAGCAGCTTGGGGCTAGCGTTTGGCACAGATACGCAGTATTTT | CASSLGLAFGTDTQYF
TRBD1 | TRBJ1-1 | TRBV6-5 | NA | TGTGCTACCTCGAGGGGCGGGACAGGGGCTGAAGCTTTCTTT | CATSRGGTGAEAFF